A single sample is the source of the 22 T cell receptor beta chains below, sequenced in a study of blood T cells in healthy people across ages. A sample-barcoded 5' primer and a J-beta primer mix were used in a second PCR of about 6 to 11 cycles. TCRdb fed the 5' RACE reads into MiXCR, producing one record per CDR3 protein. The table lists hundreds of thousands of distinct CDR3 sequences, under 55% of them singletons. The sequencing input was blood. Receptors originate from a man older than 75 in good health.

The chain employs TRBV7-2 and TRBJ2-7; D is tentatively TRBD1 or TRBD2 (5 bases each). Per the germline V gene, CDR1 is SGHTA and CDR2 is FQGNSA. The CDR3 has 15 amino acids. V lost 8 bases to trimming and J lost 4 bases, with 21 bases between them. The CDR3 coding sequence is TGTGCCAGCGGGGTACAGGCAGGGACGCAGTACGAGCAGTACTTC. Translated, it gives CASGVQAGTQYEQYF.

The rearrangement joins TRBV29-1 to TRBJ2-5; the match to TRBD1 covers 10 bases. Germline loops: CDR1 SQVTM, CDR2 ANQGSEA. The CDR3 extends over 13 amino acids. The trim removed 7 bases at V and 4 bases at J, leaving 6 bases unmatched. CDR3 DNA: TGCAGCGGGAAGACAGGGGGCTCAGAGACCCAGTACTTC. Translated, it gives CSGKTGGSETQYF.

The genes are TRBV27 and TRBJ2-1, with TRBD2 identical over 10 bases. The J segment lost 7 bases and the V segment lost 3 bases, leaving 3 bases of the junction unmatched. CDR3 length: 14 amino acids. Germline CDR1 is MNHEY and CDR2 is SMNVEV (reference sequence). The CDR3 nucleotides are TGTGCCAGCAGTTTTCTAGCGGGGGATAATGAGCAGTTCTTC. It translates to CASSFLAGDNEQFF.

This clonotype has only a few counts. This rearrangement joins TRBV3-1 to TRBJ2-3; D remains ambiguous. CDR1 is LGHDT and CDR2 is YNNKEL in the germline V gene (reference sequence). The CDR3 runs to 16 residues. V dropped 1 base and J dropped 1 base, with 12 bases sitting between them. The CDR3 reads CASSQALVSGTDTQYF. In nucleotides, the CDR3 is TGTGCCAGCAGCCAAGCGTTAGTGTCGGGCACAGATACGCAGTATTTT.

This clonotype was recorded a few times. V usage is TRBV20-1 and J usage is TRBJ1-2, with a weak D call TRBD1 (6 bases). Germline lookup yields CDR1 DFQATT and CDR2 SNEGSKA (reference sequence). V was cut by 5 bases and J by 8 bases, with 18 bases left in between. CDR3 size: 13 residues. The CDR3 DNA reads TGCAGTGCTGGTACAGGGATTCCGTCCGGCTACACCTTC. Amino acids: CSAGTGIPSGYTF.

The V call is TRBV6-2 or TRBV6-3, the J call TRBJ2-1; D is uncertain. Germline lookup yields CDR1 MNHEY and CDR2 SVGEGT. Trimming removed 10 bases at V and 0 bases at J, with 10 bases between. The CDR3 covers 13 residues. The CDR3 coding sequence is TGTGCCACCTCCCCTAGCTCCTACAATGAGCAGTTCTTC. This sequence encodes CATSPSSYNEQFF.

This clonotype appeared a few times. This chain joins TRBV20-1 and TRBJ2-3; D unclear. CDR1 and CDR2 (germline): DFQATT, SNEGSKA (reference sequence). V lost 5 bases, J lost 0 bases, and 6 bases lay in between. There are 12 residues in the CDR3. The CDR3 bases are TGCAGTGCTCATGCTAGCACAGATACGCAGTATTTT. Amino acid sequence: CSAHASTDTQYF.

J is TRBJ2-2 and V is TRBV5-1; TRBD2 is a possible D gene (6 bases). The germline V gene encodes CDR1 SGHRS and CDR2 YFSETQ. V was trimmed by 1 base and J by 0 bases, leaving 10 bases between them. The CDR3 spans 16 residues. The chain's CDR3 is CASSLSPGANTGELFF. The CDR3 bases are TGCGCCAGCAGCTTGTCGCCGGGGGCGAACACCGGGGAGCTGTTTTTT.

V is TRBV5-1 and J is TRBJ1-2; D gene uncertain. Germline V gene data show CDR1 as SGHRS and CDR2 as YFSETQ. V was clipped by 4 bases and J by 2 bases, with 18 bases between them. The CDR3 consists of 16 residues. CDR3 region: CASSPGRAVGNYGYTF. For the CDR3, the DNA is TGCGCCAGCAGCCCGGGCAGAGCCGTCGGAAACTATGGCTACACCTTC.

The chain links TRBV6-5 to TRBJ1-1; tentative D call: TRBD1 (5 bases). This CDR3 has 14 amino acids. The V gene lost 0 bases and the J gene lost 4 bases, with 9 bases spanning the gap. CDR1 is MNHEY and CDR2 is SVGAGI in the germline V gene. CDR3 loop: CASSYSGEVTEAFF. CDR3 DNA sequence: TGTGCCAGCAGTTACTCGGGGGAGGTCACTGAAGCTTTCTTT.

This chain links TRBV7-2 with TRBJ2-1; TRBD1 or TRBD2 may be the D gene (5 bases each). Per germline, CDR1 SGHTA and CDR2 FQGNSA. The CDR3 totals 14 residues. V gave up 5 bases and J gave up 4 bases, with 12 bases separating them. The CDR3 loop reads CASSARWGYNEQFF. For the CDR3, the DNA is TGTGCCAGCAGCGCGCGTTGGGGGTACAATGAGCAGTTCTTC. Full variable domain (outside the CDR3, taken from reference TRBV7-2 and TRBJ2-1): GAGVSQSPSNKVTEKGKDVELRCDPISGHTALYWYRQSLGQGLEFLIYFQGNSAPDKSGLPSDRFSAERTGGSVSTLTIQRTQQEDSAVYLCASSARWGYNEQFFGPGTRLTVL.

As to this clonotype: Since a much larger clone is just one base distant, this may be a read error. The rearrangement links TRBV6-5 to TRBJ1-2; unclear D gene. The CDR3 length is 14 residues. Germline CDR1 MNHEY, CDR2 SVGAGI. V lost 2 bases to trimming and J lost 5 bases, with 12 bases between them. CDR3 DNA sequence: TGTGCCAGCAGTTACGCTGGCAGAGAGTATGGCTACACCTTC. Protein product: CASSYAGREYGYTF.

The V gene is TRBV20-1, the J gene TRBJ2-1; 7 bases agree with TRBD2. The V segment lost 2 bases and the J segment 6 bases; nucleotides outside the gene matches: 7. Looked up from germline, CDR1 is DFQATT and CDR2 is SNEGSKA (reference sequence). The CDR3 is made up of 14 amino acids. CDR3 coding DNA: TGCAGTGCTAGATGGCGGGAGTTGGGCAATGAGCAGTTCTTC. It translates to CSARWRELGNEQFF.

This chain links TRBV24-1 with TRBJ1-1; D remains ambiguous. Germline loops: CDR1 KGHDR, CDR2 SFDVKD. The CDR3 is 13 amino acids. Between the trimmed V and J ends, which lost 7 bases and 3 bases, there was a span of 11 bases. The CDR3 sequence: CATREVWDTEAFF. The CDR3 DNA sequence: TGTGCCACCAGAGAAGTTTGGGACACTGAAGCTTTCTTT.

The chain employs TRBV20-1 and TRBJ2-3, with TRBD2 matching 10 bases. The CDR3 runs 17 residues. Germline V gives CDR1 DFQATT, CDR2 SNEGSKA (reference sequence). Losses at the gene ends were 3 bases for V and 2 bases for J; bases not matched to a gene: 11. CDR3 coding DNA: TGCAGTGCTAGCCCTCCAGCGGGGGGGCCCGTCACAGATACGCAGTATTTT. Translated: CSASPPAGGPVTDTQYF.

This clonotype was observed many times. The genes are TRBV20-1 and TRBJ2-7, with D perhaps matching TRBD2 (6 bases). The CDR3 extends over 11 amino acids. Trimming shortened V by 3 bases and J by 4 bases, and 7 bases separated the two germline ends. In germline, CDR1 is DFQATT, CDR2 SNEGSKA (reference sequence). CDR3 nucleotides: TGCAGTGCTAGGGGAGGTTACGAGCAGTACTTC. It encodes CSARGGYEQYF.

This clonotype was found a few times. The chain couples TRBV5-1 to TRBJ2-5, with D possibly being TRBD1 (5 bases). The J call is uncertain, as TRBJ2-7 better fits the DNA end. Germline CDR1 reads SGHRS; CDR2 reads YFSETQ. CDR3 length: 15 amino acids. CDR3: CASSLEGVGIYEQYF. The CDR3 DNA sequence: TGCGCCAGCAGCTTGGAAGGGGTTGGGATATACGAGCAGTACTTC.

The chain has TRBV7-9 and TRBJ2-7; 9 bases fit TRBD1. J gave up 5 bases and V 0 bases, and 8 bases lay outside the gene matches. The length of the CDR3 is 16 residues. The germline gives CDR1 SEHNR, CDR2 FQNEAQ (reference sequence). Written as DNA, the CDR3 is TGTGCCAGCAGCTTAGCCTTACAGGGGGCAGGAGACGAGCAGTACTTC. Encoded protein: CASSLALQGAGDEQYF.

CDR3 protein: CASSQRGLGTDTQYF. DNA of the CDR3: TGTGCCAGCTCCCAAAGGGGACTCGGCACAGATACGCAGTATTTT. This chain links TRBV2 with TRBJ2-3, with TRBD2 as a possible D gene (6 bases). Between the trimmed V and J ends, which lost 8 bases and 1 base, there was a span of 16 bases. The CDR3 runs 15 residues. Germline values: CDR1 SNHLY, CDR2 FYNNEI.

This clonotype was recorded a few times. The chain combines TRBV5-1 with TRBJ2-5, with D possibly TRBD2 on 5 matching bases. The CDR3 runs to 15 residues. The germline CDR1 and CDR2 sequences are SGHRS and YFSETQ. The V end was cut by 4 bases, the J end by 2 bases, with 15 bases between. The DNA of the CDR3 is TGCGCCAGCAGCCCCGACAAGACTATACAAGAGACCCAGTACTTC. This encodes CASSPDKTIQETQYF.

This clonotype came up a few times. The chain has TRBV7-3 and TRBJ2-1; D might be TRBD2 (6 bases). CDR3 length: 13 amino acids. The germline V and J ends were trimmed by 5 bases and 7 bases, with 12 bases remaining between them. The germline V gene has CDR1 SGHTA and CDR2 FQGTGA. The CDR3 loop reads CASSLGLGNEQFF. DNA of the CDR3: TGTGCCAGCAGCCTGGGACTTGGGAATGAGCAGTTCTTC.

The rearrangement uses TRBV9 and TRBJ2-7; TRBD2 matches 9 bases. In germline, CDR1 is SGDLS, CDR2 YYNGEE. The CDR3 spans 15 residues. J lost 3 bases, V lost 2 bases, and 6 bases had no gene match. The CDR3 spells CASSVGTSGLYEQYF. The CDR3 DNA reads as TGTGCCAGCAGCGTCGGTACTAGCGGGCTCTACGAGCAGTACTTC.